The 3 T cell receptor beta chains in this list originate from one sample, sequenced in a study of T cells in Graves' hyperthyroidism and ophthalmopathy. Amplification yielded TCR beta CDR3 regions, with RNA transcripts as the source. When the TCR CDR3 underwent first-round RT-PCR, the HTBI primer set was used. From the multiplex PCR reads, TCRdb called clonotypes with MiXCR, one entry per CDR3 protein. This table has 370,000 or so distinct CDR3 sequences, 15% to 19% appearing once. Specimen: blood. The receptors shown here come from a woman aged 18-29 years with Graves' hyperthyroidism that later progressed to Graves' ophthalmopathy.

The CDR3 region is CASSITGYGYEQYF. The DNA for the CDR3 is TGTGCCAGCAGTATCACAGGGTATGGCTACGAGCAGTACTTC. The chain has TRBV27 and TRBJ2-7; D is possibly TRBD1 (6 bases). V lost 5 bases, J lost 3 bases, and 14 bases lay in between. CDR1 and CDR2 (germline): MNHEY, SMNVEV (reference sequence). The CDR3 loop spans 14 amino acids.

This clonotype was detected a few times. The chain is built from TRBV7-2 and TRBJ2-7, with D unclear. CDR1 SGHTA and CDR2 FQGNSA come from the germline V gene. The CDR3 length is 13 residues. V was trimmed by 4 bases and J by 5 bases, leaving 12 bases between them. The CDR3: CASSSTLWDEQYF. The CDR3 DNA reads TGTGCCAGCAGCTCCACTCTATGGGACGAGCAGTACTTC.

This clonotype occurred a few times. V and J are TRBV20-1 and TRBJ2-2; no clear D. V was trimmed by 2 bases and J by 0 bases, leaving 10 bases between them. This CDR3 is 15 amino acids long. Germline V gene sequence: CDR1 DFQATT, CDR2 SNEGSKA (reference sequence). In DNA, the CDR3 is TGCAGTGCTAGAAAGGGAATATCGAACACCGGGGAGCTGTTTTTT. As protein: CSARKGISNTGELFF.